These T cell receptor beta chains were read from a single sample in a study of Ad26.COV2.S vaccination and SARS-CoV-2 variants. TCRdb's table, derived via immunoSEQ multiplex PCR, lists solely in-frame clones and lacks some. The top ten clones hold 1.5% to 2% of a sample with a few hundred thousand clones, around 91% of them seen once. This specimen was peripheral blood, taken in a trial of Ad26.COV2.S vaccine versus placebo. All receptors derive from a person aged 18 to 59 who received the Ad26.COV2.S COVID-19 vaccine or a placebo. Each CDR3 is given with its conserved first and last residue. D genes are given only for firm matches. The size field is filled for only some rows; it gives once, few, many or a size class.

J	V	D	size	DNA	CDR3
TRBJ1-1	TRBV30	TRBD1	NA	TGTGCCTGGAGTGGACAGGGGGACACTGAAGCTTTCTTT	CAWSGQGDTEAFF
TRBJ1-1	TRBV28	TRBD1	NA	TGTGCCAGCAGTTCCCTCAGGACAGGGCGCGGGAACACTGAAGCTTTCTTT	CASSSLRTGRGNTEAFF
TRBJ1-5	TRBV19	TRBD1	NA	TGTGCCAGTAGTAGTATACAGGGGGCGATGGGTCAGCCCCAGCATTTT	CASSSIQGAMGQPQHF
TRBJ1-1	TRBV6-5	NA	few	TGTGCCAGCAGTTATAGGGGGAGCACTGAAGCTTTCTTT	CASSYRGSTEAFF
TRBJ2-7	TRBV20-1	NA	NA	TGCAGTGCTAGTCAGGCCCTCTCCTACGAGCAGTACTTC	CSASQALSYEQYF
TRBJ2-2	TRBV5-1	TRBD2	NA	TGCGCCAGCAGTCACTCGCTAGCGGCAAACACCGGGGAGCTGTTTTTT	CASSHSLAANTGELFF
TRBJ2-1	TRBV19	NA	NA	TGTGCCAGTAGCAGGTTGGGCACTAACCGCGATGAGCAGTTCTTC	CASSRLGTNRDEQFF
TRBJ2-5	TRBV6-5	TRBD1	NA	TGTGCCAGCAGCCAACCGGGACAGAAAGAGACCCAGTACTTC	CASSQPGQKETQYF
TRBJ2-2	TRBV19	NA	NA	TGTGCCAGTAGATTACAAGCGAACACCGGGGAGCTGTTTTTT	CASRLQANTGELFF
TRBJ2-6	TRBV4-1	TRBD1	NA	TGCGCCAGCAGCCAATTTACCGGGACAGGCCGCTCTGGGGCCAACGTCCTGACTTTC	CASSQFTGTGRSGANVLTF
TRBJ2-1	TRBV6-6	NA	NA	TGTGCCAGCAGCCGTGGGCAGGGAGACTATAATGAGCAGTTCTTC	CASSRGQGDYNEQFF
TRBJ1-1	TRBV5-4	NA	NA	TGTGCCAGCAGCTCACCGACAGCGAACACTGAAGCTTTCTTT	CASSSPTANTEAFF
TRBJ1-1	TRBV30	NA	NA	TGTGCCTGGAGTAGATTGACAGGCACTGAAGCTTTCTTT	CAWSRLTGTEAFF
TRBJ2-5	TRBV6-5	TRBD2	NA	TGTGCCAGCAGTTCTAGCGGAGAGACCCAGTACTTC	CASSSSGETQYF
TRBJ2-1	TRBV27	TRBD1	once	TGTGCCAGCAGCCCGCTGGGACAGGGTCATGAGCAGTTCTTC	CASSPLGQGHEQFF
TRBJ2-7	TRBV27	NA	NA	TGTGCCAGCAGTTTGGGTATTACCTACGAGCAGTACTTC	CASSLGITYEQYF
TRBJ2-7	TRBV10-3	NA	NA	TGTGCCACCACCTCGGGGGACCGCTACGAGCAGTACTTC	CATTSGDRYEQYF
TRBJ2-1	TRBV6-2/TRBV6-3	TRBD2	NA	TGTGCCAGCAGCCCCGGGACTAGCGGGAGTGGCAATGAGCAGTTCTTC	CASSPGTSGSGNEQFF
TRBJ2-2	TRBV6-1	NA	once	TGTGCCAGCAGTGAAGATTGGAGGGGATTTGCGAACACCGGGGAGCTGTTTTTT	CASSEDWRGFANTGELFF
TRBJ1-2	TRBV5-4	NA	NA	TGTGCCAGCAGCCCGGCCCGACAGATCGGCTACACCTTC	CASSPARQIGYTF
TRBJ2-2	TRBV3-1/TRBV3-2	TRBD1	NA	TGTGCCAGCAGCCAAAGCACAGGGGTCGGGGAGCTGTTTTTT	CASSQSTGVGELFF
TRBJ1-6	TRBV28	NA	NA	TGTGCCAGCAGTTCAGGTGGAGGTAATTCACCCCTCCACTTT	CASSSGGGNSPLHF
TRBJ1-1	TRBV4-2	NA	NA	TGTGCCAGCAGCCAAGAATGGGCCAGGGGAAGGGGCACTGAAGCTTTCTTT	CASSQEWARGRGTEAFF
TRBJ1-2	TRBV5-1	TRBD1	NA	TGCGCCAGCAGCTACACCCCAGGGGGGACGGAAGGCTACACCTTC	CASSYTPGGTEGYTF
TRBJ2-4	TRBV7-2	NA	NA	TGTGCCAGCAGCTTAGGCAGACAAAACATTCAGTACTTC	CASSLGRQNIQYF
TRBJ1-5	TRBV28	TRBD1	NA	TGTGCCAGCAGTATGGGACAGGGGGCAGGTCAGCCCCAGCATTTT	CASSMGQGAGQPQHF
TRBJ1-2	TRBV7-9	NA	NA	TGTGCCAGCAGCTTAGGAGGGTCAGCCTATGGCTACACCTTC	CASSLGGSAYGYTF